Listed below are T cell receptor beta chains from one sample, sequenced in a study of T cell responses to AZD1222 COVID-19 vaccine. Sequencing was performed with immunoSEQ multiplex PCR; in TCRdb, only in-frame clones are kept and a portion is missing. The repertoire holds over 110,000 clones, with just under 95% as singletons. The sample in question was peripheral blood, obtained on day 0 of AZD1222 vaccination. These receptors all come from an adult in good health. The CDR3 runs from the conserved cysteine through the conserved F or W. The D gene is left open where the match is weak. For some rows the clone size is stated as once, few or many, or as a class when expanded; others skip it.

abundance	v_gene	d_gene	j_gene	CDR3aa	CDR3nt
NA	TRBV21-1	NA	TRBJ2-1	CASTARDRGPNEQFF	TGTGCCAGCACAGCGCGGGACAGGGGGCCCAATGAGCAGTTCTTC
NA	TRBV11-3	NA	TRBJ2-2	CASSLGTVNTGELFF	TGTGCCAGCAGCTTAGGGACGGTGAACACCGGGGAGCTGTTTTTT
NA	TRBV10-2	TRBD2	TRBJ2-1	CASSRWTYGTSGANEQFF	TGCGCCAGCAGCCGCTGGACATACGGGACTAGCGGGGCCAATGAGCAGTTCTTC
NA	TRBV5-1	NA	TRBJ1-3	CASSLGSGAGNTIYF	TGCGCCAGCAGCCTTGGGAGCGGGGCTGGAAACACCATATATTTT
NA	TRBV27	NA	TRBJ2-7	CASRPEGRLDEQYF	TGTGCCAGCAGACCGGAGGGCAGATTGGACGAGCAGTACTTC
once	TRBV5-4	NA	TRBJ1-1	CASSLAKQGGLSAEAFF	TGTGCCAGCAGCTTGGCCAAACAAGGCGGTCTATCAGCGGAAGCTTTCTTT
NA	TRBV20-1	NA	TRBJ1-1	CSASENTEAFF	TGCAGTGCTAGTGAGAACACTGAAGCTTTCTTT
once	TRBV5-1	TRBD2	TRBJ2-2	CASSQRPSGEGGELFF	TGCGCCAGCAGCCAACGCCCTAGCGGGGAGGGCGGGGAGCTGTTTTTT
once	TRBV5-1	NA	TRBJ2-1	CASSRRGPLDEQFF	TGCGCCAGCAGCCGGAGGGGCCCCTTGGATGAGCAGTTCTTC
NA	TRBV15	NA	TRBJ2-7	CATSRDGWPSEYEQYF	TGTGCCACCAGCAGAGATGGGTGGCCTAGCGAATACGAGCAGTACTTC
NA	TRBV30	NA	TRBJ1-1	CAWRAYTGSSSAFF	TGTGCCTGGAGGGCCTATACCGGGTCCAGCTCCGCTTTCTTT
NA	TRBV27	NA	TRBJ1-4	CASSYGLAEKLFF	TGTGCCAGCAGCTACGGTTTGGCTGAAAAACTGTTTTTT
NA	TRBV6-4	NA	TRBJ2-1	CASSRGGHNEQFF	TGTGCCAGCAGTAGGGGCGGCCACAATGAGCAGTTCTTC
NA	TRBV28	NA	TRBJ1-2	CASSSHYGYTF	TGTGCCAGCAGTTCCCACTATGGCTACACCTTC
NA	TRBV6-1	NA	TRBJ1-1	CASSEQGDYTEAFF	TGTGCCAGCAGTGAACAGGGCGACTACACTGAAGCTTTCTTT
NA	TRBV12-3/TRBV12-4	NA	TRBJ2-1	CASTRPGDEQFF	TGTGCCAGCACCAGGCCCGGGGATGAGCAGTTCTTC
NA	TRBV5-4	TRBD1	TRBJ1-1	CASSAGQTNTEAFF	TGTGCCAGCAGCGCGGGACAGACTAACACTGAAGCTTTCTTT
NA	TRBV24-1	TRBD1	TRBJ1-4	CAREGQTNEKLFF	TGTGCCAGGGAGGGACAGACTAATGAAAAACTGTTTTTT
NA	TRBV5-4	NA	TRBJ1-4	CASSLGGVGTNEKLFF	TGTGCCAGCAGCTTGGGGGGGGTTGGAACTAATGAAAAACTGTTTTTT
NA	TRBV29-1	TRBD1	TRBJ1-1	CSVVGQGEGTEAFF	TGCAGCGTCGTAGGACAGGGGGAAGGCACTGAAGCTTTCTTT
NA	TRBV7-3	NA	TRBJ2-5	CASSLPGSSETQYF	TGTGCCAGCAGCCTACCCGGGAGTTCAGAGACCCAGTACTTC
NA	TRBV18	TRBD2	TRBJ2-1	CASSLTLSGRASNEQFF	TGTGCCAGCTCATTAACCCTTAGCGGGAGGGCCTCTAATGAGCAGTTCTTC
NA	TRBV4-1	NA	TRBJ2-1	CASSQRGSSYNEQFF	TGCGCCAGCAGCCAACGGGGGAGCTCCTACAATGAGCAGTTCTTC
NA	TRBV20-1	TRBD1	TRBJ2-1	CSASSGTGSNSEQFF	TGCAGTGCTAGTTCAGGGACAGGGAGTAATAGTGAGCAGTTCTTC
NA	TRBV4-1	TRBD2	TRBJ2-5	CASSHDAGLAGQETQYF	TGCGCCAGCAGCCATGATGCCGGACTAGCGGGACAAGAGACCCAGTACTTC
NA	TRBV5-4	TRBD1	TRBJ2-3	CASSLRDRGQDTQYF	TGTGCCAGCAGCTTACGGGACAGGGGGCAAGATACGCAGTATTTT
NA	TRBV10-3	TRBD1	TRBJ1-2	CAIRRQGALYGYTF	TGTGCCATCAGGCGACAGGGGGCGCTCTATGGCTACACCTTC
NA	TRBV2	TRBD1	TRBJ1-3	CASNLPQGAGNTIYF	TGTGCCAGCAATCTACCTCAGGGGGCTGGAAACACCATATATTTT
NA	TRBV9	NA	TRBJ2-3	CASSVEGRSTDTQYF	TGTGCCAGCAGCGTAGAAGGCCGTAGCACAGATACGCAGTATTTT
NA	TRBV30	NA	TRBJ2-5	CAWSEGRAGDGQYF	TGTGCCTGGAGTGAGGGCAGGGCTGGGGATGGCCAGTACTTC
NA	TRBV5-1	NA	TRBJ1-3	CASSFQGVENTIYF	TGCGCCAGCAGCTTCCAGGGTGTAGAAAACACCATATATTTT
NA	TRBV5-4	TRBD2	TRBJ2-5	CASSFGLADQETQYF	TGTGCCAGCAGCTTCGGACTAGCGGATCAAGAGACCCAGTACTTC
NA	TRBV5-1	NA	TRBJ2-1	CASSLRVGYLDPGSYNEQFF	TGCGCCAGCAGCTTGAGGGTGGGATATCTGGACCCAGGCTCCTACAATGAGCAGTTCTTC
NA	TRBV5-4	TRBD2	TRBJ2-5	CASSKLAGGPGTQYF	TGTGCCAGCAGCAAACTAGCGGGAGGGCCCGGGACCCAGTACTTC
NA	TRBV5-1	TRBD2	TRBJ2-1	CASSLEGGSSYNEQFF	TGCGCCAGCAGCTTGGAAGGCGGGAGCTCCTACAATGAGCAGTTCTTC
NA	TRBV3-1/TRBV3-2	NA	TRBJ2-2	CASSQVKGVYSRLFF	TGTGCCAGCAGCCAAGTCAAGGGGGTTTACTCCCGGCTGTTTTTT
NA	TRBV4-1	NA	TRBJ1-1	CASSQVLQGKNTEAFF	TGCGCCAGCAGCCAAGTCCTGCAGGGGAAGAACACTGAAGCTTTCTTT
NA	TRBV5-6	NA	TRBJ2-7	CASSLSGRRVQYEQYF	TGTGCCAGCAGTCTTTCCGGGCGCAGAGTCCAATACGAGCAGTACTTC
NA	TRBV5-1	TRBD1	TRBJ1-2	CASSTRDRGGYTF	TGCGCCAGCAGCACCCGGGACAGGGGTGGCTACACCTTC
NA	TRBV5-1	NA	TRBJ1-1	CASSVGQPDTEAFF	TGCGCCAGCAGCGTCGGACAGCCGGACACTGAAGCTTTCTTT
once	TRBV6-5	NA	TRBJ1-5	CAGDLGTGNQPQHF	TGTGCCGGCGACCTCGGGACGGGGAATCAGCCCCAGCATTTT
NA	TRBV7-8	TRBD1	TRBJ1-5	CASSSGTDNQPQHF	TGTGCCAGCAGTTCCGGGACAGATAATCAGCCCCAGCATTTT
NA	TRBV6-5	NA	TRBJ1-5	CASRGPRRPNQPQHF	TGTGCCAGCAGAGGGCCTCGGCGGCCCAATCAGCCCCAGCATTTT
NA	TRBV11-3	NA	TRBJ1-5	CASTNGRVSQPQHF	TGTGCCAGCACTAACGGCAGGGTGAGTCAGCCCCAGCATTTT
NA	TRBV4-1	NA	TRBJ2-5	CASSHPLKGLVQTQYF	TGCGCCAGCAGCCATCCCCTAAAGGGGCTAGTACAGACCCAGTACTTC
once	TRBV13	NA	TRBJ1-2	CASSPQGRSYGYTF	TGTGCCAGCAGCCCTCAGGGACGTAGCTATGGCTACACCTTC
medium-sized	TRBV29-1	NA	TRBJ1-1	CSVDRGANTEAFF	TGCAGCGTTGACCGGGGGGCTAACACTGAAGCTTTCTTT
NA	TRBV15	TRBD2	TRBJ2-3	CATSRGHRTSGSDSDTQYF	TGTGCCACCAGCAGAGGCCATAGGACTAGCGGGAGCGATTCAGATACGCAGTATTTT
NA	TRBV3-1/TRBV3-2	NA	TRBJ2-5	CASSQERRVGETQYF	TGTGCCAGCAGCCAAGAGAGGAGGGTTGGGGAGACCCAGTACTTC
NA	TRBV11-1	NA	TRBJ2-7	CASSLYAYEQYF	TGTGCCAGCAGTCTATACGCCTACGAGCAGTACTTC